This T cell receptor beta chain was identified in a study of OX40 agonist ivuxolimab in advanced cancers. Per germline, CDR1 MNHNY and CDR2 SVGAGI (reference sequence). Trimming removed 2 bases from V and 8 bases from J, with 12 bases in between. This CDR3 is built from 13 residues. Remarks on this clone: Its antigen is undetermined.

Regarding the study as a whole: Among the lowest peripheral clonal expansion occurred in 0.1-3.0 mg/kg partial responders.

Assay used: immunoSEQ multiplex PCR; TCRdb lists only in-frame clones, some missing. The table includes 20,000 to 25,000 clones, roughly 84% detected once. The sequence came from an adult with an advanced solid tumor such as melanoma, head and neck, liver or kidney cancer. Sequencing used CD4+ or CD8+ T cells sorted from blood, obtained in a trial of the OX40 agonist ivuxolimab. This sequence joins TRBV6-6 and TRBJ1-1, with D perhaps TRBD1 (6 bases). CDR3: CASSYGGTREAFF. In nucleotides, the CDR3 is TGTGCCAGCAGTTACGGGGGGACACGAGAAGCTTTCTTT.